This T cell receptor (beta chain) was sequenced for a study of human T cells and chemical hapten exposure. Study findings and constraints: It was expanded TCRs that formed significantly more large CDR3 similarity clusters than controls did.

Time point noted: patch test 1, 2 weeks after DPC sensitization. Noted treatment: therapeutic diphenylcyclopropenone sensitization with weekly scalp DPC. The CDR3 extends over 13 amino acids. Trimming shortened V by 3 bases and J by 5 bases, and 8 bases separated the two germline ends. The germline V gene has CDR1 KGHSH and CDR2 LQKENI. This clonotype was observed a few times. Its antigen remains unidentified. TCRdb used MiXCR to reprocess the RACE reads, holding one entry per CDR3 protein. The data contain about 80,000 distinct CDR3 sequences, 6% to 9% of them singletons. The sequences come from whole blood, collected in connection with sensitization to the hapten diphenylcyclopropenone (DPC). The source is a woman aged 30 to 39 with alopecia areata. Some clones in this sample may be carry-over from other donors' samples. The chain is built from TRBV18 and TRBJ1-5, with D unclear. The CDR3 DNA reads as TGTGCCAGCTCACCGTCGGGAGATCAGCCCCAGCATTTT. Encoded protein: CASSPSGDQPQHF.